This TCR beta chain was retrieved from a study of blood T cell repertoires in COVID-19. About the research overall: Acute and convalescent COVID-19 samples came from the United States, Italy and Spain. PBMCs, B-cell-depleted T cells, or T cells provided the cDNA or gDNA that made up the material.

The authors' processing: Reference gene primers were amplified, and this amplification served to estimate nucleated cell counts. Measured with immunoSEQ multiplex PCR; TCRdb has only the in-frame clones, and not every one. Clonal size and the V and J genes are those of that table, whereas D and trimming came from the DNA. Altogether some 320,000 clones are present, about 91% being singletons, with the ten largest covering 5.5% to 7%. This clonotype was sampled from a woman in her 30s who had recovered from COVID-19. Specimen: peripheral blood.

The CDR3 protein is CASSLPGRTDTQYF. CDR3 in DNA: TGTGCCAGCAGCTTGCCAGGCCGCACAGATACGCAGTATTTT. The V and J genes are TRBV5-6 and TRBJ2-3, with D hard to call. V shed 1 base and J shed 1 base, with 7 bases lying between them. The CDR3 has 14 residues. Germline lookup yields CDR1 SGHDT and CDR2 YYEEEE.